The T cell receptor beta chain under discussion was sequenced for a study of early T cells in non-severe SARS-CoV-2 infection. Study-wide context: The study sequenced bulk RNA from unsorted whole blood, with chains unpaired.

Each CDR3 protein is one row after TCRdb ran MiXCR on the 5' RACE reads. The sample yields tens of thousands of distinct CDR3 sequences, about 5.6% seen once. The table lists this clonotype with many counts. The sequence was obtained from an adult who was a healthcare worker with PCR-confirmed SARS-CoV-2 infection or an uninfected control (not recorded which). The specimen sequenced was whole blood.

This CDR3 reads CASSLARGFSDYTF. Written as DNA, the CDR3 is TGCGCCAGCAGCTTGGCAAGGGGGTTTTCGGACTACACCTTC. The rearrangement joins TRBV5-1 to TRBJ1-2, with a tentative D call TRBD1 (6 bases). The CDR3 covers 14 residues. Germline V gene data show CDR1 as SGHRS and CDR2 as YFSETQ. The ends were cut back, 0 bases at V and 10 bases at J, with 16 bases in the middle.